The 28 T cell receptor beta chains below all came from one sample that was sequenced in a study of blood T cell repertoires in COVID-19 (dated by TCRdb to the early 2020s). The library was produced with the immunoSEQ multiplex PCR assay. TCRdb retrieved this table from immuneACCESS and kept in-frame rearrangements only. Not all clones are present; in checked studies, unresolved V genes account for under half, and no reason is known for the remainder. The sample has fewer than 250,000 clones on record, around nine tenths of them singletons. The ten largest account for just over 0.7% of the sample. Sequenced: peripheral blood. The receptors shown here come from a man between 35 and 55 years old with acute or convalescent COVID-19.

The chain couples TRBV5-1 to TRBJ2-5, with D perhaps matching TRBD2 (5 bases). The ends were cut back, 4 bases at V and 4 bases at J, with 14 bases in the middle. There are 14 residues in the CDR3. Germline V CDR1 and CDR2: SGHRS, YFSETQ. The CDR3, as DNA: TGCGCCAGCAGCATAGCGTTAGGGAGAGAGACCCAGTACTTC. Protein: CASSIALGRETQYF.

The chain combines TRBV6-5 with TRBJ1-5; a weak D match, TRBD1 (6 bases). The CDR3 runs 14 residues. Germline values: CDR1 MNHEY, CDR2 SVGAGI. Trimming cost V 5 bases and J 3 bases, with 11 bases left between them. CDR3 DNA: TGTGCCAGCAGTATTCGACAGGACAATCAGCCCCAGCATTTT. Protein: CASSIRQDNQPQHF.

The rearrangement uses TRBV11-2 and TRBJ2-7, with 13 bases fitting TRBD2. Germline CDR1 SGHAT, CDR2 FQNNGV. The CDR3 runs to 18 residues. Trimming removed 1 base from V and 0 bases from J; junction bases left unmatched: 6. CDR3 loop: CASSLVTSGGNDSYEQYF. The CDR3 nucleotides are TGTGCCAGCAGCTTAGTGACTAGCGGGGGGAATGACTCCTACGAGCAGTACTTC.

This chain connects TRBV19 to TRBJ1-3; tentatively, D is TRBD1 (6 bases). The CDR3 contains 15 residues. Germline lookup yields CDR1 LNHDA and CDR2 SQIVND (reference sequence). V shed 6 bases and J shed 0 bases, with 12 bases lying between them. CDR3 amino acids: CASRPGHRSGNTIYF. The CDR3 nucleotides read TGTGCCAGTAGGCCGGGACACCGCTCTGGAAACACCATATATTTT.

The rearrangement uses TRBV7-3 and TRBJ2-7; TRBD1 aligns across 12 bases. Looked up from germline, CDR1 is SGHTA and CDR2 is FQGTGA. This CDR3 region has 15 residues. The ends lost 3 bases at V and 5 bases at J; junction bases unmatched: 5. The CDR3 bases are TGTGCCAGCAGCTTCGGGACAGGGGGCGTCGACGAGCAGTACTTC. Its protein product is CASSFGTGGVDEQYF.

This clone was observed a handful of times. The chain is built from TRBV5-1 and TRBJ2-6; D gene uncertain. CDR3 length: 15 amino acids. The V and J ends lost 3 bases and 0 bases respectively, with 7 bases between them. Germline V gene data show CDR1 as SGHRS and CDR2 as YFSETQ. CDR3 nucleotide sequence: TGCGCCAGCAGCTCTCGGTTCTCTGGGGCCAACGTCCTGACTTTC. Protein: CASSSRFSGANVLTF.

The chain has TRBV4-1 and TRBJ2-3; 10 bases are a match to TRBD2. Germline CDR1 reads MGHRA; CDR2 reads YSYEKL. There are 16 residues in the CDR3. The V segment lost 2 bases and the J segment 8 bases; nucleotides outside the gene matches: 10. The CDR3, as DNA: TGCGCCAGCAGCCAAACCCCTAGCGGGGGTTCGGGTACGCAGTATTTT. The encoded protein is CASSQTPSGGSGTQYF.

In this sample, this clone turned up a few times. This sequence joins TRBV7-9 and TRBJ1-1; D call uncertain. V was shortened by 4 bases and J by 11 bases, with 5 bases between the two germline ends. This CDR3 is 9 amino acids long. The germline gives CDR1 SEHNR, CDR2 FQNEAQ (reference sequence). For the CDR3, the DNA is TGTGCCAGCAGCTCACGGGCTTTCTTT. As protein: CASSSRAFF.

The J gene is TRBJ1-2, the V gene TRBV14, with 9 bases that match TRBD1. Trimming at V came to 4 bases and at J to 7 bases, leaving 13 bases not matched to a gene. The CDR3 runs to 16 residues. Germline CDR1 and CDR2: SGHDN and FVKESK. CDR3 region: CASSPRTGAGLGGYTF. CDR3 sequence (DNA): TGTGCCAGCAGCCCTCGGACAGGGGCTGGATTAGGTGGCTACACCTTC.

Here the CDR3 reads CASSQGTEETQYF. CDR3 bases: TGTGCCAGCAGCCAGGGGACAGAAGAGACCCAGTACTTC. This chain uses TRBV3-1 (or the pseudogene TRBV3-2) with TRBJ2-5; the match to TRBD1 covers 7 bases. This CDR3 region has 13 residues. Unmatched junction bases numbered 1, after V lost 3 bases and J lost 3 bases. Germline CDR1 LGHDT, CDR2 YNNKEL (reference sequence).

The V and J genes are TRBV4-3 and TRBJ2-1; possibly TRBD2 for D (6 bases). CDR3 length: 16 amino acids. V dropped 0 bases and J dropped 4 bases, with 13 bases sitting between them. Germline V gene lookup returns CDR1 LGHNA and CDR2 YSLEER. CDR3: CASSQETGLNYNEQFF. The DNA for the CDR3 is TGCGCCAGCAGCCAAGAAACGGGACTCAATTACAATGAGCAGTTCTTC.

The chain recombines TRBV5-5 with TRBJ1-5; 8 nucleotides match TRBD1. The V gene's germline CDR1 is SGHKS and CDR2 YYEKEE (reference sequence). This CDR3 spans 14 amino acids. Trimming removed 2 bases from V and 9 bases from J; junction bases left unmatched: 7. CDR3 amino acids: CASSFTDRESPQHF. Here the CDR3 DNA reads TGTGCCAGCAGCTTTACGGACAGGGAGTCGCCCCAGCATTTT.

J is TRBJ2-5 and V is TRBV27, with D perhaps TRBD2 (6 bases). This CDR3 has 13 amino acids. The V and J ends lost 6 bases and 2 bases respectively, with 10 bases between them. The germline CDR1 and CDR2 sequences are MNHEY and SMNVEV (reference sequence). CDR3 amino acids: CASRSSAQETQYF. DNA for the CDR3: TGTGCCAGCAGATCTAGCGCACAAGAGACCCAGTACTTC.

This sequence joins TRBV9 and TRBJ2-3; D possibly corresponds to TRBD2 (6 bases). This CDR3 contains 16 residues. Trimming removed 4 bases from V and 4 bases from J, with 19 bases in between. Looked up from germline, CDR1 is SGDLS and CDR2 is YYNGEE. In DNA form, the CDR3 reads TGTGCCAGCAGCCCTTTTTCGGGTTCGGGGGCAGATACGCAGTATTTT. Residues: CASSPFSGSGADTQYF.

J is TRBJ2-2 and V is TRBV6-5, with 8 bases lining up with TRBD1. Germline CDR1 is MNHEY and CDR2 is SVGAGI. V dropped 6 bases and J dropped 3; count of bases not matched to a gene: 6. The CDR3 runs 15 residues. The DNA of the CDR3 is TGTGCCAGCAGAAAGACAGGGGTTTACACCGGGGAGCTGTTTTTT. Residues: CASRKTGVYTGELFF.

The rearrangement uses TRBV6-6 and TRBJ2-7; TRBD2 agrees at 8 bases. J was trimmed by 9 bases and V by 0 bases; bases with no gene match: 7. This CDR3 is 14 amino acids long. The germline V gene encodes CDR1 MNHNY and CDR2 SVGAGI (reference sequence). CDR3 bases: TGTGCCAGCAGTTACTCGGAAGGTAGCGGGGTGCAGTACTTC. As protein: CASSYSEGSGVQYF.

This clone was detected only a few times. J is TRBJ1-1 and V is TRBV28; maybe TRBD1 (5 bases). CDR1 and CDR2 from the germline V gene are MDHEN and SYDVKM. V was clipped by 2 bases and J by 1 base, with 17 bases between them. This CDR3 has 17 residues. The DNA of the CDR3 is TGTGCCAGCAGTTTAGCCAGGGTGTACCTGGAGAACACTGAAGCTTTCTTT. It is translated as CASSLARVYLENTEAFF.

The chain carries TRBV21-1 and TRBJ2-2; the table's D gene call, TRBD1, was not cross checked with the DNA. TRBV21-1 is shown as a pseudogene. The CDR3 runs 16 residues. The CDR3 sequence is CASSKEEGADTGELFF. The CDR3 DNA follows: TGTGCCAGCAGCAAAGAGGAGGGGGCGGACACCGGGGAGCTGTTTTTT.

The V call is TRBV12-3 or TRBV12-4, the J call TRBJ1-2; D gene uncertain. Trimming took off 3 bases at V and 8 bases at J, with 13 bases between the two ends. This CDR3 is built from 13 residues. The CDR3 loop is CASSFPRSRGYTF. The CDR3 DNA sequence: TGTGCCAGCAGTTTCCCTCGGTCGAGAGGCTACACCTTC.

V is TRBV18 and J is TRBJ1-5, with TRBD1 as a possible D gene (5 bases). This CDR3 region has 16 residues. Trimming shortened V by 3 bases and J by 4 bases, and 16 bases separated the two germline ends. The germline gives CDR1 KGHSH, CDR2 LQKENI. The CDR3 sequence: CASSPLGDRENQPQHF. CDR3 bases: TGTGCCAGCTCACCCCTAGGGGATCGAGAAAATCAGCCCCAGCATTTT. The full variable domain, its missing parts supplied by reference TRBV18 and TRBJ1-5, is NAGVMQNPRHLVRRRGQEARLRCSPMKGHSHVYWYRQLPEEGLKFMVYLQKENIIDESGMPKERFSAEFPKEGPSILRIQQVVRGDSAAYFCASSPLGDRENQPQHFGDGTRLSIL.

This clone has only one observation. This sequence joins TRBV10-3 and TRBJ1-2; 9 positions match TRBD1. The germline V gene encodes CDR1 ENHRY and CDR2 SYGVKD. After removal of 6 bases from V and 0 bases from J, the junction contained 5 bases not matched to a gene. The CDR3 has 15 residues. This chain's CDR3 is CAIRGQGAANYGYTF. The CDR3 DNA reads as TGTGCCATCAGGGGACAGGGAGCCGCTAACTATGGCTACACCTTC.

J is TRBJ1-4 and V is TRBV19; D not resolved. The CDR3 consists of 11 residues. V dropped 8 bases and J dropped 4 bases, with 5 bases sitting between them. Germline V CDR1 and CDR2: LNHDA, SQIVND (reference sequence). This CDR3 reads CASSNNEKLFF. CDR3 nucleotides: TGTGCCAGTTCCAATAATGAAAAACTGTTTTTT.

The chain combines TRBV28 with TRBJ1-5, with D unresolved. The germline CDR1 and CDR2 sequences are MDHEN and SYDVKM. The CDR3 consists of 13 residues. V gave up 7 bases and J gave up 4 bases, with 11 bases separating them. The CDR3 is CASTIEQNQPQHF. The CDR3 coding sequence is TGTGCCAGCACGATCGAACAGAATCAGCCCCAGCATTTT.

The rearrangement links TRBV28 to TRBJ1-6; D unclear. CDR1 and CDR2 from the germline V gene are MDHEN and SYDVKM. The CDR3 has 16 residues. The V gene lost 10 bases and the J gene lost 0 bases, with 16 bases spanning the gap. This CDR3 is CATSLWASSYNSPLHF. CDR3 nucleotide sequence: TGTGCCACCTCGTTATGGGCCAGCTCCTATAATTCACCCCTCCACTTT.

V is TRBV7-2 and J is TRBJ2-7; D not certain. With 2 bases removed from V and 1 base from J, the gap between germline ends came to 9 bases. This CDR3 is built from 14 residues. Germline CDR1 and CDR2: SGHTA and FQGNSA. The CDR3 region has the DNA TGTGCCAGCAGCTTAAGACTGGAATCCTACGAGCAGTACTTC. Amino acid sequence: CASSLRLESYEQYF.

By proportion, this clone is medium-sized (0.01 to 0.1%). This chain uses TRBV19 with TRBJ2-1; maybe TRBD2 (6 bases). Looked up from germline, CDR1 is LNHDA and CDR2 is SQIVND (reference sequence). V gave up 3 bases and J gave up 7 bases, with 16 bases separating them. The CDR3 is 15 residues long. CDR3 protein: CASSIMRLGFNEQFF. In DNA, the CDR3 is TGTGCCAGTAGTATCATGAGACTAGGCTTTAATGAGCAGTTCTTC.

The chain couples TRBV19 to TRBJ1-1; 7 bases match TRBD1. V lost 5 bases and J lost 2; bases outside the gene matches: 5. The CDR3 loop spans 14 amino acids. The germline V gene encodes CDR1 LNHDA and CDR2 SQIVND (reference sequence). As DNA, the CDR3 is TGTGCCAGTAGTCCCTACAGGGGTAACACTGAAGCTTTCTTT. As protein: CASSPYRGNTEAFF.

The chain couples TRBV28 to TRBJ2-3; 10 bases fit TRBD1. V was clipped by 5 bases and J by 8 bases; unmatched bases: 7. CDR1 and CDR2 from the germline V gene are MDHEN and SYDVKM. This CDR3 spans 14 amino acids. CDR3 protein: CASSPTGQGGTQYF. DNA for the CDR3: TGTGCCAGCAGTCCGACCGGACAGGGGGGTACGCAGTATTTT.